This paragraph reports one T cell receptor beta chain. J lost 5 bases, V lost 3 bases, and 7 bases had no gene match. This CDR3 comprises 15 residues. Per germline, CDR1 LNHNV and CDR2 YYDKDF (reference sequence). The data derive from a study of cytomegalovirus exposure and HLA in healthy donors. Vbeta (60) and Jbeta (13) primers were used in the PCR. Profiling relied on immunoSEQ multiplex PCR, and the TCRdb table lists in-frame clones only, not all of them. This sample has roughly 150,000 clones; about 81% occur once, and the top ten carry 1.5% to 2%. Sequenced material: PBMCs. The origin of this receptor is a woman between 18 and 30 years old in good health and CMV-seronegative. The gene calls are TRBV15 and TRBJ2-5; 9 positions match TRBD2. The CDR3 here is CATSSSGGTKETQYF. The DNA of the CDR3 is TGTGCCACCAGCAGTAGCGGGGGCACCAAGGAGACCCAGTACTTC. Complete variable domain (other parts from reference TRBV15 and TRBJ2-5): DAMVIQNPRYQVTQFGKPVTLSCSQTLNHNVMYWYQQKSSQAPKLLFHYYDKDFNNEADTPDNFQSRRPNTSFCFLDIRSPGLGDTAMYLCATSSSGGTKETQYFGPGTRLLVL.